These T cell receptor beta chains were read from a single sample in a study of blood T cell repertoires in COVID-19. Sequenced by immunoSEQ multiplex PCR; TCRdb stores in-frame clones only, minus some. Here the sample spans 200,000 to 300,000 clones, 70% to 90% being singletons. Specimen: peripheral blood. These receptors were collected from a man between 45 and 60 years old with acute or convalescent COVID-19. CDR3s include the opening cysteine and the closing phenylalanine or tryptophan. The order of the fields is clone size, D gene, J gene, V gene, CDR3 DNA, CDR3 protein. A D gene is named only where the DNA matches it firmly. Only some rows state a clone size, as once, few, many or a class for expanded clones.

size: -; D: TRBD1; J: TRBJ2-2; V: TRBV28; DNA: TGTGCCAGCAGAATATCCGGGACAGGGGGCACCGGGGAGCTGTTTTTT; CDR3: CASRISGTGGTGELFF
size: -; D: TRBD1; J: TRBJ1-2; V: TRBV19; DNA: TGTGCCAGTAGGCGGGGACAGGGCTTCTATGGCTACACCTTC; CDR3: CASRRGQGFYGYTF
size: -; D: -; J: TRBJ2-1; V: TRBV10-3; DNA: TGTGCCATCAGTGAGCGGGGGGCCGCCTACAATGAGCAGTTCTTC; CDR3: CAISERGAAYNEQFF
size: -; D: TRBD1; J: TRBJ1-1; V: TRBV5-4; DNA: TGTGCCAGCAGCTCGGACAGGGGGCATGAAGGTACTGAAGCTTTCTTT; CDR3: CASSSDRGHEGTEAFF
size: -; D: -; J: TRBJ1-5; V: TRBV19; DNA: TGTGCCAGTAGACTATACAGGGACAATCAGCCCCAGCATTTT; CDR3: CASRLYRDNQPQHF
size: -; D: -; J: TRBJ1-2; V: TRBV5-1; DNA: TGCGCCAGCAGCTTGGCCTCGAAGGGGAAGGGCTATGGCTACACCTTC; CDR3: CASSLASKGKGYGYTF
size: -; D: -; J: TRBJ2-2; V: TRBV21-1; DNA: TGTGCCAGCAGCAAAGGGGGACAGGGAGGTTGCACCGGGGAGCTGTTTTTT; CDR3: CASSKGGQGGCTGELFF
size: -; D: -; J: TRBJ1-1; V: TRBV6-5; DNA: TGTGCCAGCAGCAGGGGCGGTGACACTGAAGCTTTCTTT; CDR3: CASSRGGDTEAFF
size: -; D: TRBD1; J: TRBJ2-2; V: TRBV9; DNA: TGTGCCAGCCGGACAGGGGTCGGGGAGCTGTTTTTT; CDR3: CASRTGVGELFF
size: -; D: TRBD1; J: TRBJ2-3; V: TRBV5-6; DNA: TGTGCCAGCAGGAAGGACAGGCGCACAGATACGCAGTATTTT; CDR3: CASRKDRRTDTQYF
size: -; D: TRBD1; J: TRBJ2-7; V: TRBV19; DNA: TGTGCCAGTAGTACGACAGGGAATTCCTACGAGCAGTACTTC; CDR3: CASSTTGNSYEQYF
size: -; D: TRBD2; J: TRBJ2-2; V: TRBV7-3; DNA: TGTGCCAGCAGCTTCCCTCGCGGGGGGAGAACCGGGGAGCTGTTTTTT; CDR3: CASSFPRGGRTGELFF
size: -; D: -; J: TRBJ2-3; V: TRBV10-1; DNA: TGCGCCAGCAGTGACCCGAGCACAGATACGCAGTATTTT; CDR3: CASSDPSTDTQYF
size: -; D: -; J: TRBJ1-1; V: TRBV9; DNA: TGTGCCAGCAGCCCGTTGGTGGCAGGCGAAGCTTTCTTT; CDR3: CASSPLVAGEAFF
size: -; D: TRBD2; J: TRBJ2-2; V: TRBV5-8; DNA: TGTGCCAGCAGCCTCGGGAGGGGTAGCGGGAGGATCCTCACCGGGGAGCTGTTTTTT; CDR3: CASSLGRGSGRILTGELFF
size: -; D: -; J: TRBJ1-1; V: TRBV25-1; DNA: TGTGCCAGCAGTGAAACGGCAGCGACAACAGGAGCTTTCTTT; CDR3: CASSETAATTGAFF
size: -; D: TRBD1; J: TRBJ2-7; V: TRBV15; DNA: TGTGCCACCAGCCCTAGACAGGGGGTTTCCGAGCAGTACTTC; CDR3: CATSPRQGVSEQYF
size: -; D: TRBD1; J: TRBJ2-7; V: TRBV27; DNA: TGTGCCAGCAGCCCAGGGGGCGGGCCTTTCTACGAGCAGTACTTC; CDR3: CASSPGGGPFYEQYF
size: -; D: -; J: TRBJ1-1; V: TRBV30; DNA: TGTGCCTGGAGTCCTAGCAGGGGCACTGAAGCTTTCTTT; CDR3: CAWSPSRGTEAFF
size: -; D: -; J: TRBJ2-2; V: TRBV3-1/TRBV3-2; DNA: TGTGCCAGCAGCCTATTAGATACTGGGGAGCTGTTTTTT; CDR3: CASSLLDTGELFF
size: -; D: TRBD1; J: TRBJ2-7; V: TRBV14; DNA: TGTGCCAGCAGCGCCATGCCTGGACAGGGCGCGACCTACGAGCAGTACTTC; CDR3: CASSAMPGQGATYEQYF
size: -; D: -; J: TRBJ1-2; V: TRBV4-1; DNA: TGCGCCAGCAGCCAGGTTGGGCGGACTTCCTATGGCTACACCTTC; CDR3: CASSQVGRTSYGYTF
size: -; D: TRBD1; J: TRBJ1-1; V: TRBV27; DNA: TGTGCCAGCAGTTATGGGGACAGGGGAGTTGCTGAAGCTTTCTTT; CDR3: CASSYGDRGVAEAFF
size: -; D: TRBD2; J: TRBJ2-7; V: TRBV3-1/TRBV3-2; DNA: TGTGCCAGCAGCCAAATACCGGGACTAGCGGTCCACTGGCAGTACTTC; CDR3: CASSQIPGLAVHWQYF
size: -; D: TRBD1; J: TRBJ1-6; V: TRBV30; DNA: TGTGCCTGGAGTAGACAGGGGAAGAATTCACCCCTCCACTTT; CDR3: CAWSRQGKNSPLHF
size: -; D: -; J: TRBJ2-7; V: TRBV6-5; DNA: TGTGCCAGCAGTGACTCCCCTGGCCCCTACGAGCAGTACTTC; CDR3: CASSDSPGPYEQYF
size: -; D: -; J: TRBJ1-1; V: TRBV27; DNA: TGTGCCAGCAGCGGAGGAGTCCCGAACACTGAAGCTTTCTTT; CDR3: CASSGGVPNTEAFF
size: -; D: TRBD1; J: TRBJ1-2; V: TRBV7-9; DNA: TGTGCCAGCAGCGGTCTCCTACAGGGGGCGGTCTATGGCTACACCTTC; CDR3: CASSGLLQGAVYGYTF
size: once; D: -; J: TRBJ2-5; V: TRBV7-9; DNA: TGTGCCAGCACCTACTACCAAGAGACCCAGTACTTC; CDR3: CASTYYQETQYF
size: few; D: -; J: TRBJ2-7; V: TRBV7-9; DNA: TGTGCCAGCATCCCATCAGGGGCCTACGAGCAGTACTTC; CDR3: CASIPSGAYEQYF
size: -; D: -; J: TRBJ1-5; V: TRBV27; DNA: TGTGCCAGCAGTTTTGAGTTCCATCAGCCCCAGCATTTT; CDR3: CASSFEFHQPQHF
size: -; D: -; J: TRBJ2-1; V: TRBV6-5; DNA: TGTGCCACCGCCTCATTAGATACTTACAATGAGCAGTTCTTC; CDR3: CATASLDTYNEQFF
size: few; D: TRBD1; J: TRBJ1-5; V: TRBV7-9; DNA: TGTGCCAGCAGGACGGACAGGGGGGAGCCCCAGCATTTT; CDR3: CASRTDRGEPQHF
size: -; D: TRBD1; J: TRBJ2-5; V: TRBV30; DNA: TGTGCCTGGAGTTCGGCAGGGGGCAGGTCAGAGACCCAGTACTTC; CDR3: CAWSSAGGRSETQYF
size: -; D: -; J: TRBJ1-2; V: TRBV5-1; DNA: TGCGCCAGCAGCTTGGGACCCCCGGGGGGCCATGGCTACACCTTC; CDR3: CASSLGPPGGHGYTF
size: once; D: -; J: TRBJ2-7; V: TRBV9; DNA: TGTGCCAGCAGCGTAGGGGGCGGGGCGGGCTACGAGCAGTACTTC; CDR3: CASSVGGGAGYEQYF
size: -; D: -; J: TRBJ2-1; V: TRBV7-9; DNA: TGTGCCAGCAGCTTAGCAGGAGGGTACAATGAGCAGTTCTTC; CDR3: CASSLAGGYNEQFF
size: -; D: -; J: TRBJ2-3; V: TRBV5-1; DNA: TGCGCCAGCAGCTTCGAGAGAACAGATACGCAGTATTTT; CDR3: CASSFERTDTQYF
size: once; D: -; J: TRBJ2-7; V: TRBV10-3; DNA: TGTGCCATATACGAAGCGGGTTACGAGCAGTACTTC; CDR3: CAIYEAGYEQYF
size: -; D: -; J: TRBJ2-2; V: TRBV7-7; DNA: TGTGCTAGCAGCTTACACGGGGAGCTGTTTTTT; CDR3: CASSLHGELFF
size: -; D: -; J: TRBJ1-3; V: TRBV18; DNA: TGTGCCAGCTCACCACCGAATGGGCAGGGTATCTCTGGAAACACCATATATTTT; CDR3: CASSPPNGQGISGNTIYF
size: -; D: -; J: TRBJ2-2; V: TRBV2; DNA: TGTGCCAGCAGTGTGGGGCTCCCCTCCCTGAGGGAGCTGTTTTTT; CDR3: CASSVGLPSLRELFF
size: once; D: -; J: TRBJ1-1; V: TRBV5-1; DNA: TGCGCCAGCAGCACCGGACTGGCGAACACTGAAGCTTTCTTT; CDR3: CASSTGLANTEAFF
size: -; D: TRBD2; J: TRBJ2-1; V: TRBV18; DNA: TGTGCCAGCTCACCACCAGCGGGGGGGCGGAATGAGCAGTTCTTC; CDR3: CASSPPAGGRNEQFF
size: -; D: -; J: TRBJ1-5; V: TRBV5-5; DNA: TGTGCCAGCAGCTTGGCGGGAAATCAGCCCCAGCATTTT; CDR3: CASSLAGNQPQHF
size: -; D: TRBD2; J: TRBJ2-7; V: TRBV27; DNA: TGTGCCAGCAGTGCCACCATCGGGAGGTACGAGCAGTACTTC; CDR3: CASSATIGRYEQYF
size: -; D: -; J: TRBJ2-1; V: TRBV11-3; DNA: TGTGCCAGCAGCTTAGCTGGGCGGGGGCACAATGAGCAGTTCTTC; CDR3: CASSLAGRGHNEQFF
size: -; D: -; J: TRBJ2-1; V: TRBV16; DNA: TGTGCCAGCAGCCAAGGGTCTGGCGCGGACACTTACAATGAGCAGTTCTTC; CDR3: CASSQGSGADTYNEQFF
size: -; D: TRBD2; J: TRBJ2-1; V: TRBV7-2; DNA: TGTGCCAGCAGCGTCGGGACTAGCTTCTTCGATGAGCAGTTCTTC; CDR3: CASSVGTSFFDEQFF
size: -; D: TRBD1; J: TRBJ2-7; V: TRBV20-1; DNA: TGCTCGACAGGGAGCTCCTACGAGCAGTACTTC; CDR3: CSTGSSYEQYF
size: -; D: -; J: TRBJ1-5; V: TRBV15; DNA: TGTGCCACCAGCTCCGGGGGGGGAGGCCAGCCCCAGCATTTT; CDR3: CATSSGGGGQPQHF
size: -; D: -; J: TRBJ2-3; V: TRBV24-1; DNA: TGTGCCACATCAGGGTTCTCAGATACGCAGTATTTT; CDR3: CATSGFSDTQYF
size: once; D: -; J: TRBJ1-2; V: TRBV5-4; DNA: TGTGCCAGCAGCTTGGCCGGGGGGGCCCCCTATGGCTACACCTTC; CDR3: CASSLAGGAPYGYTF
size: -; D: TRBD1; J: TRBJ2-7; V: TRBV28; DNA: TGTGCCAGCACCGGACCTGGACAGGTCAAGGAGCAGTACTTC; CDR3: CASTGPGQVKEQYF
size: -; D: TRBD1; J: TRBJ2-7; V: TRBV3-1/TRBV3-2; DNA: TGTGCCAGCAGCAAAGGGGACAGGGTCGAGCAGTACTTC; CDR3: CASSKGDRVEQYF
size: -; D: TRBD1; J: TRBJ2-7; V: TRBV24-1; DNA: TGTGCCACCAGCCCAGGGGGCCACGAGCAGTACTTC; CDR3: CATSPGGHEQYF
size: -; D: -; J: TRBJ2-1; V: TRBV5-1; DNA: TGCGCCAGCAGCTTGGAGGTTGGGCCCTACAATGAGCAGTTCTTC; CDR3: CASSLEVGPYNEQFF